A single sample gave rise to the 18 T cell receptor beta chains below, sequenced in a study of molecular identifiers for immune sequencing clone quantification. Using its own MiXCR run on the PCR reads, TCRdb lists one record per CDR3 protein. The table has about 640,000 distinct CDR3 sequences, about 20% seen once. The sequencing input was naive CD8+ T cells from blood, with Jurkat cell RNA spiked in. Noted subset: FACS-sorted CD8+CD4-CCR7+CD45RA+ naive T cells. The receptors were sampled from a human donor in good health. Some libraries in this study had Jurkat cell RNA spiked in.

This clonotype was observed many times. The chain employs TRBV4-1 and TRBJ2-7; perhaps TRBD1 as D (6 bases). The CDR3 has 15 residues. The V gene lost 4 bases and the J gene lost 3 bases, with 16 bases spanning the gap. From germline, CDR1 is MGHRA and CDR2 YSYEKL. CDR3 nucleotide sequence: TGCGCCAGCAGCCCAGGGGAAAGCGATCTCTACGAGCAGTACTTC. Amino acid sequence: CASSPGESDLYEQYF.

This clonotype was observed at least ten times. The chain employs TRBV7-9 and TRBJ2-3, with D hard to call. V was pared by 5 bases and J by 2 bases, with 20 bases between. Per germline, CDR1 SEHNR and CDR2 FQNEAQ (reference sequence). This CDR3 is built from 17 residues. The CDR3 DNA reads TGTGCCAGCAGCATACACAGTTTAGGGTACGCCACAGATACGCAGTATTTT. Its protein product is CASSIHSLGYATDTQYF.

This chain connects TRBV27 to TRBJ2-2, with D perhaps TRBD2 (5 bases). The CDR3 has 12 residues. Trimming cost V 5 bases and J 8 bases, with 9 bases left between them. From germline, CDR1 is MNHEY and CDR2 SMNVEV (reference sequence). In DNA form, the CDR3 reads TGTGCCAGCAGTCCCGGGATGGGGGAGCTGTTTTTT. Protein product: CASSPGMGELFF.

This clonotype has at least ten counts. The chain joins TRBV30 to TRBJ2-3; tentative D call: TRBD2 (6 bases). V lost 0 bases to trimming and J lost 5 bases, with 6 bases between them. Germline loops: CDR1 GTSNPN, CDR2 SVGIG (reference sequence). The CDR3 totals 12 residues. The CDR3 reads CAWSVGGDTQYF. CDR3 bases: TGTGCCTGGAGTGTCGGGGGAGATACGCAGTATTTT.

This clonotype showed up many times. The chain joins TRBV25-1 to TRBJ2-7; 9 bases agree with TRBD1. Germline loops: CDR1 MGHDK, CDR2 SYGVNS. CDR3 length: 13 amino acids. J gave up 3 bases and V 7 bases, and 4 bases lay outside the gene matches. The CDR3 DNA is TGTGCCAGCATTGAGACAGGGGGCTACGAGCAGTACTTC. This sequence encodes CASIETGGYEQYF.

This clonotype was counted only a few times. J is TRBJ2-7 and V is TRBV7-9; D gene unclear. Germline CDR1 and CDR2: SEHNR and FQNEAQ (reference sequence). This CDR3 contains 15 residues. Trimming stripped 5 bases from V and 2 bases from J, with 16 bases between. The CDR3 reads CASSLPRTDTYEQYF. CDR3 nucleotide sequence: TGTGCCAGCAGCCTCCCCCGGACGGATACCTACGAGCAGTACTTC.

The rearrangement joins TRBV30 to TRBJ2-7; 7 bases are a match to TRBD2. With 5 bases clipped from V and 2 bases from J, the junction kept 6 bases outside the gene matches. CDR1 is GTSNPN, CDR2 SVGIG, per germline (reference sequence). This CDR3 has 13 amino acids. CDR3 bases: TGTGCCTGGGGGGAGGGGTTCCCCTACGAGCAGTACTTC. Translation: CAWGEGFPYEQYF.

A remark on this clonotype: This may arise from a read error, as a much more abundant clone is one base away. This CDR3 is missing its conserved last phenylalanine or tryptophan, likely due to a read error. The chain employs TRBV7-9 and TRBJ1-2, with D unclear. The germline V and J ends were trimmed by 1 base and 8 bases, with 8 bases remaining between them. This CDR3 has 12 amino acids. Germline V gene lookup returns CDR1 SEHNR and CDR2 FQNEAQ (reference sequence). The CDR3 here is CASSLGGAGYTL. CDR3 nucleotides: TGTGCCAGCAGCTTAGGAGGTGCAGGCTACACCCTC.

In its sample, this clonotype was seen a few times. Given a much more abundant clone one base away, this may be a read error. This chain links TRBV29-1 with TRBJ2-2, with a weak D call TRBD1 (6 bases). Germline V CDR1 and CDR2: SQVTM, ANQGSEA. CDR3 size: 13 residues. The CDR3 loop reads CSARRDNTGEPFF. The CDR3 DNA reads as TGCAGCGCCCGCCGGGACAACACCGGGGAGCCGTTTTTT.

The chain links TRBV5-4 to TRBJ1-6; D is unresolved. CDR3 length: 15 residues. Germline V lookup: CDR1 SGHNT, CDR2 YYREEE (reference sequence). V lost 2 bases to trimming and J lost 7 bases, with 13 bases between them. The CDR3 loop reads CASSFGVAENSPLHF. The CDR3, as DNA: TGTGCCAGCAGCTTTGGGGTGGCGGAGAATTCACCCCTCCACTTT.

This clonotype appeared a few times. This may be a read error: a much more frequent sequence differs by one nucleotide. The chain uses TRBV6-5 and TRBJ2-7, with 7 bases that match TRBD1. Germline V gene lookup returns CDR1 MNHEY and CDR2 SVGAGI. This CDR3 region has 13 residues. The CDR3 DNA is TGTGCCGGCAGCTCCTCCGACACACAGGGGATGTACTTC. Protein sequence: CAGSSSDTQGMYF.

CDR3 bases: TGCAGCGTTGAAGATGGGTTTGGCTACACCTTC. Amino acid sequence: CSVEDGFGYTF. The J gene is TRBJ1-2, the V gene TRBV29-1; D is unresolved. There are 11 residues in the CDR3. V dropped 0 bases and J dropped 7 bases, with 6 bases sitting between them. Germline V gene sequence: CDR1 SQVTM, CDR2 ANQGSEA. Filled out from reference TRBV29-1 and TRBJ1-2, the complete variable domain reads SAVISQKPSRDICQRGTSLTIQCQVDSQVTMMFWYRQQPGQSLTLIATANQGSEATYESGFVIDKFPISRPNLTFSTLTVSNMSPEDSSIYLCSVEDGFGYTFGSGTRLTVV.

On this clonotype: A much bigger clone sits one base away, suggesting this may be a read error. V and J are TRBV30 and TRBJ2-7; D remains unclear. The CDR3 extends over 11 amino acids. Germline CDR1 GTSNPN, CDR2 SVGIG (reference sequence). Written as DNA, the CDR3 is TGTGCCTGGAGTACCGGGTACGAGCTGTACTTC. Translation: CAWSTGYELYF.

This clonotype was seen many times. V usage is TRBV5-6 and J usage is TRBJ1-1; 8 bases match TRBD1. There are 15 residues in the CDR3. Per the germline V gene, CDR1 is SGHDT and CDR2 is YYEEEE. The V segment lost 4 bases and the J segment 7 bases; nucleotides outside the gene matches: 12. The DNA of the CDR3 is TGTGCCAGCAGCGGGCCCCCGGACAGGGAAGATGAAGCTTTCTTT. It specifies CASSGPPDREDEAFF.

There are a few counts of this clonotype. The chain couples TRBV20-1 to TRBJ2-2; 9 nucleotides align to TRBD1. CDR1 and CDR2 from the germline V gene are DFQATT and SNEGSKA (reference sequence). The CDR3 spans 16 residues. The V segment lost 1 base and the J segment 4 bases; nucleotides outside the gene matches: 7. CDR3 in amino acids: CSARVFGQGTTGELFF. The CDR3 coding sequence is TGCAGTGCTAGAGTATTTGGACAGGGGACCACCGGGGAGCTGTTTTTT.

This clonotype was counted between two and nine times. The J gene is TRBJ1-3, the V gene TRBV20-1, with D maybe TRBD1 (5 bases). Trimming took 1 base from V and 8 from J, leaving 15 bases between them. This CDR3 region has 14 residues. From germline, CDR1 is DFQATT and CDR2 SNEGSKA (reference sequence). CDR3 region: CSARVVRAGDTIYF. The CDR3 DNA reads as TGCAGTGCTAGAGTTGTCAGGGCCGGAGACACCATATATTTT.

Ten or more counts support this clonotype. The chain uses TRBV5-4 and TRBJ2-7; TRBD1 agrees at 8 bases. The CDR3 sequence is 14 residues long. The junction had 5 bases not matched to a gene; V was cut back by 4 bases and J by 2 bases. From germline, CDR1 is SGHNT and CDR2 YYREEE (reference sequence). CDR3 protein: CASSAGQGTYEQYF. DNA of the CDR3: TGTGCCAGCAGCGCCGGACAGGGAACCTACGAGCAGTACTTC.

The chain is built from TRBV6-1 and TRBJ2-1, with 7 nucleotides matching TRBD1. The CDR3 has 14 residues. J gave up 3 bases and V 6 bases, and 5 bases lay outside the gene matches. Germline values: CDR1 MNHNS, CDR2 SASEGT. The CDR3 loop reads CASSAGTVYNEQFF. CDR3 sequence (DNA): TGTGCCAGCAGCGCAGGGACAGTCTACAATGAGCAGTTCTTC.